This is a list of T cell receptor beta chains from one sample in a study of T-cell memory formation after mild COVID-19. Each CDR3 protein gets one entry after TCRdb re-called the 5' RACE reads with MiXCR. The data show under 300,000 distinct CDR3 sequences, with approximately 8.4% seen just once and 20% to 25% held by the top ten. Sequenced input: PBMCs or a T cell subset sorted from them (not recorded which). These receptors originate from a man aged 18 to 30 who had mild COVID-19 (a few samples of this study predate the infection). Cell type and time point are not known. Each CDR3 is given without its conserved first and last residue.

cdr3_aa v_call cdr3_length j_call
ASSGEGPNTGELF TRBV5-1 13 TRBJ2-2
ATSRRGSGDTQY TRBV24-1 12 TRBJ2-3
ASSLVKGGETQY TRBV7-9 12 TRBJ2-5
ASSATAASYEQY TRBV2 12 TRBJ2-7
ASSLVSELTEAF TRBV7-6 12 TRBJ1-1
ASSLANWPYNEQF TRBV7-2 13 TRBJ2-1
ASSYNRAGGGYT TRBV12-3/TRBV12-4 12 TRBJ1-2
ASSPPQVLNTEAF TRBV18 13 TRBJ1-1
ASSPLLIQY TRBV7-9 9 TRBJ2-4
SARDLSLLNEQF TRBV20-1 12 TRBJ2-1
ASSQEGTGTYNEQF TRBV4-3 14 TRBJ2-1
SARGGQGASPLH TRBV20-1 12 TRBJ1-6
ASSLDGGLRKTQY TRBV5-6 13 TRBJ2-5
ASSYKGTGAYGYT TRBV6-6 13 TRBJ1-2
ASSPSTDRTDTQY TRBV5-4 13 TRBJ2-3
ASSLNGLSNQPQH TRBV27 13 TRBJ1-5
ASSPYRDSEAF TRBV28 11 TRBJ1-1
ASSTTAVWDTIY TRBV7-2 12 TRBJ1-3
ASSWDGFDSSQF TRBV7-8 12 TRBJ2-1
AMAGKGYTEAF TRBV6-1 11 TRBJ1-1
ASSARDRGRVGGMNTEAF TRBV5-5 18 TRBJ1-1
ASSQDLREYRGETQY TRBV4-1 15 TRBJ2-5
ASSRPGQGARAF TRBV7-2 12 TRBJ1-1
ASSVIRTGDPNTGELF TRBV12-3/TRBV12-4 16 TRBJ2-2
AISERDVVITGELF TRBV10-3 14 TRBJ2-2
ASSLGGADAYGYT TRBV27 13 TRBJ1-2
ASSLRVASDTQY TRBV11-2 12 TRBJ2-3
ASSSPLGQRTDTQY TRBV11-2 14 TRBJ2-3
ASRNRAGELF TRBV2 10 TRBJ2-2
ASSIRDWDSYEQY TRBV19 13 TRBJ2-7
SAGRRGGRTDTQY TRBV20-1 13 TRBJ2-3
ASKPVAGGYEQY TRBV19 12 TRBJ2-7
ASSLGPRGYEQY TRBV7-6 12 TRBJ2-7
AWSFLAPGDSHEQF TRBV30 14 TRBJ2-1
ASSYQGNEQY TRBV5-1 10 TRBJ2-7
ATSRDVEKLF TRBV15 10 TRBJ1-4
ASSLAPETYEQY TRBV5-1 12 TRBJ2-7
AARGYTEAF TRBV4-1 9 TRBJ1-1
ASSLRGREAF TRBV27 10 TRBJ1-1
ASSHLPQRGTDTQY TRBV4-1 14 TRBJ2-3
ASSQVSGTKIAF TRBV4-2 12 TRBJ1-1
ASSRASGETQY TRBV7-3 11 TRBJ2-5
SESGGSTDTQY TRBV20-1 11 TRBJ2-3
ASRSGVAPETQY TRBV27 12 TRBJ2-5
ASKAGGGNEQF TRBV12-3/TRBV12-4 11 TRBJ2-1
SASPGTVYQPQH TRBV20-1 12 TRBJ1-5
ASSVSATGGRETQY TRBV9 14 TRBJ2-5
ASSRGPPKGYGYT TRBV27 13 TRBJ1-2
ASNDRERNQPQH TRBV6-6 12 TRBJ1-5
SVDRVTGNEQF TRBV29-1 11 TRBJ2-1
ASSFNQAGGINEQF TRBV6-5 14 TRBJ2-1
ASSLGADSPLH TRBV7-6 11 TRBJ1-6
ASSLAYNTGELF TRBV12-3/TRBV12-4 12 TRBJ2-2
ASSSAGTGLYEQY TRBV12-3/TRBV12-4 13 TRBJ2-7
SARDRGGGDYNEQF TRBV20-1 14 TRBJ2-1
ARSLGTNAGYT TRBV12-3/TRBV12-4 11 TRBJ1-2
ATSEQPGQGRFVNTEAF TRBV24-1 17 TRBJ1-1